This T cell receptor beta chain emerged from a study of CD8+ T cells in alopecia areata. V shed 5 bases and J 3 bases; nucleotides not matched to a gene: 6. CDR3 length: 16 amino acids. Germline V CDR1 and CDR2: SGHTA, FQGTGA. cDNA serving as the sequencing template came from extracted, reverse transcribed RNA. Some clones are missing from TCRdb's copy, which holds only in-frame ones; the method was immunoSEQ multiplex PCR. The sample consists of 220,000 or so clones, about 53% of them appearing once. The chain uses TRBV7-3 and TRBJ2-1; 11 bases match TRBD2. Sequenced material: CD4+ T cells sorted from blood, taken at week 0. This clonotype originated in a human donor with alopecia areata. The DNA for the CDR3 is TGTGCCAGCAGCGCGGCCGGGACTAGCGGCTACAATGAGCAGTTCTTC. This encodes CASSAAGTSGYNEQFF.